This is a list of T cell receptor beta chains from one sample in a study of blood T cell repertoires in COVID-19. Sequencing used immunoSEQ multiplex PCR; TCRdb keeps in-frame clones, though not all of them. The sample holds about 180,000 clones, around four fifths seen once. The material sequenced was peripheral blood. The source is a woman aged 65 to 85 with COVID-19, enrolled during active disease. Both conserved end residues are part of each CDR3. A D gene is named only where the DNA matches it firmly. Clone size is shown for a subset of rows, as once, few, many or a class of expanded clone.

d_gene: TRBD1
abundance: -
v_gene: TRBV30
j_gene: TRBJ2-4
CDR3aa: CAWSGAGGTKNIQYF
CDR3nt: TGTGCCTGGAGTGGGGCAGGGGGAACCAAAAACATTCAGTACTTC

d_gene: -
abundance: few
v_gene: TRBV7-3
j_gene: TRBJ2-2
CDR3aa: CASSPGHKAGELFF
CDR3nt: TGTGCCAGCAGCCCGGGACATAAGGCCGGGGAGCTGTTTTTT

d_gene: TRBD2
abundance: many
v_gene: TRBV6-5
j_gene: TRBJ2-2
CDR3aa: CASSYGGVGNTGELFF
CDR3nt: TGTGCCAGCAGTTACGGGGGGGTAGGGAACACCGGGGAGCTGTTTTTT

d_gene: TRBD2
abundance: -
v_gene: TRBV7-9
j_gene: TRBJ2-7
CDR3aa: CASSFPAGTSGSYEQYF
CDR3nt: TGTGCCAGCAGCTTTCCCGCCGGGACTAGCGGGAGCTACGAGCAGTACTTC

d_gene: -
abundance: once
v_gene: TRBV24-1
j_gene: TRBJ2-7
CDR3aa: CATSRPGAYEQYF
CDR3nt: TGTGCCACCAGTCGCCCCGGGGCCTACGAGCAGTACTTC

d_gene: -
abundance: -
v_gene: TRBV28
j_gene: TRBJ2-7
CDR3aa: CASSPLTISYEQYF
CDR3nt: TGTGCCAGCAGTCCTCTGACTATCTCCTACGAGCAGTACTTC

d_gene: -
abundance: -
v_gene: TRBV7-2
j_gene: TRBJ1-4
CDR3aa: CASSFATNEKLFF
CDR3nt: TGTGCCAGCAGCTTCGCAACTAATGAAAAACTGTTTTTT

d_gene: TRBD1
abundance: -
v_gene: TRBV5-1
j_gene: TRBJ2-5
CDR3aa: CASSSGQGETQYF
CDR3nt: TGCGCCAGCAGCTCAGGACAGGGGGAGACCCAGTACTTC

d_gene: TRBD2
abundance: once
v_gene: TRBV6-5
j_gene: TRBJ2-1
CDR3aa: CASRVAGGRYNEQFF
CDR3nt: TGTGCCAGCAGGGTAGCGGGAGGACGGTACAATGAGCAGTTCTTC

d_gene: TRBD1
abundance: few
v_gene: TRBV19
j_gene: TRBJ1-2
CDR3aa: CASRNLGGGYGYTF
CDR3nt: TGTGCCAGTAGAAACCTAGGGGGCGGCTATGGCTACACCTTC

d_gene: TRBD1
abundance: once
v_gene: TRBV18
j_gene: TRBJ2-3
CDR3aa: CASSRRGDTQYF
CDR3nt: TGTGCCAGCTCACGCAGGGGGGATACGCAGTATTTT

d_gene: TRBD2
abundance: once
v_gene: TRBV7-9
j_gene: TRBJ2-1
CDR3aa: CASSLTQREIGEQFF
CDR3nt: TGTGCCAGCAGCTTAACCCAGCGGGAGATCGGAGAGCAGTTCTTC

d_gene: TRBD2
abundance: -
v_gene: TRBV30
j_gene: TRBJ2-3
CDR3aa: CALSGGRKDTQYF
CDR3nt: TGTGCCCTTAGCGGGGGGCGAAAAGATACGCAGTATTTT

d_gene: -
abundance: -
v_gene: TRBV7-2
j_gene: TRBJ1-1
CDR3aa: CASSSRGGLGNTEAFF
CDR3nt: TGTGCCAGCAGCTCCCGGGGAGGTTTGGGGAACACTGAAGCTTTCTTT

d_gene: -
abundance: once
v_gene: TRBV29-1
j_gene: TRBJ1-2
CDR3aa: CSVGTTGISNYGYTF
CDR3nt: TGCAGCGTTGGGACGACAGGAATTTCTAACTATGGCTACACCTTC

d_gene: -
abundance: -
v_gene: TRBV5-8
j_gene: TRBJ1-2
CDR3aa: CASSLGGHYGYTF
CDR3nt: TGTGCCAGCAGCTTGGGGGGGCACTATGGCTACACCTTC

d_gene: TRBD1
abundance: -
v_gene: TRBV27
j_gene: TRBJ1-5
CDR3aa: CASSGQGAFQPQHF
CDR3nt: TGTGCCAGCAGCGGACAGGGGGCATTTCAGCCCCAGCATTTT

d_gene: -
abundance: few
v_gene: TRBV10-3
j_gene: TRBJ1-5
CDR3aa: CAISARAAQPQHF
CDR3nt: TGTGCCATCAGTGCGAGGGCCGCTCAGCCCCAGCATTTT

d_gene: -
abundance: -
v_gene: TRBV4-1
j_gene: TRBJ1-3
CDR3aa: CASSQAAGVGNTIYF
CDR3nt: TGCGCCAGCAGCCAAGCCGCGGGAGTTGGAAACACCATATATTTT